This T cell receptor beta chain emerged from a study of cytomegalovirus exposure and HLA in healthy donors. Turning to the study itself: Caucasian-associated ancestry cluster membership applied to 75% to 85% of over 350 genotyped donors. Study observations and caveats: Reports described diagnosis of cytomegalovirus status by the classifier as highly specific and sensitive.

With regard to this clone: The antigen is unknown.

The PCR was carried out with 60 Vbeta primers and 13 Jbeta primers. The assay was immunoSEQ multiplex PCR, and TCRdb's table has in-frame clones only and misses some. The data contain about 150,000 clones, 82% of them seen just once; the ten biggest clones take up more than 6.5%. This TCR was recovered from a woman aged 45-59 years in good health and CMV-seropositive. Sequencing used PBMCs.

In nucleotides, the CDR3 is TGTGCCAGCAGTGGGACAGGGGACCCTGAAGCTTTCTTT. This gives the protein CASSGTGDPEAFF. The chain joins TRBV6-4 to TRBJ1-1, with TRBD1 matching over 9 bases. The V gene end was trimmed by 4 bases and the J gene end by 6 bases; junction bases not matched to a gene: 3. The CDR3 has 13 amino acids. Per the germline V gene, CDR1 is MRHNA and CDR2 is SNTAGT.